Shown below are 10 T cell receptor beta chains from a single sample sequenced in a study of blood T cell repertoires in COVID-19. Method: immunoSEQ multiplex PCR; TCRdb's copy keeps in-frame clones and lacks some. The table includes around 320,000 clones, around nine tenths detected once. The sequencing sample was made of PBMCs or T cells enriched from blood (not recorded which). The receptors were sampled from a woman aged 25 to 39 who had been exposed to COVID-19.

The chain carries TRBV19 and TRBJ1-6; 7 bases are shared with TRBD1. Germline values: CDR1 LNHDA, CDR2 SQIVND (reference sequence). The CDR3 has 15 amino acids. Germline trimming cut 2 bases from V and 9 bases from J; bases unmatched to any gene: 7. Here the CDR3 DNA reads TGTGCCAGTAGTATATTGTCAGGGGGGCGTTCACCCCTCCACTTT. Protein: CASSILSGGRSPLHF.

The chain uses TRBV6-1 and TRBJ1-2; TRBD1 might be the D (6 bases). Trimming removed 1 base at V and 4 bases at J, with 13 bases between. The CDR3 has 15 residues. CDR1 and CDR2 from the germline V gene are MNHNS and SASEGT. The CDR3 protein is CASSEGTVPSYGYTF. As DNA, the CDR3 is TGTGCCAGCAGTGAAGGGACAGTTCCAAGCTATGGCTACACCTTC.

J is TRBJ2-1 and V is TRBV5-1; the D gene is possibly TRBD2 (7 bases). Germline CDR1 reads SGHRS; CDR2 reads YFSETQ. Deletions cut 2 bases from V and 9 bases from J, with 12 bases between. The CDR3 loop spans 13 amino acids. The CDR3 DNA follows: TGCGCCAGCAGCTTCGGGGGGCGGGTTGAGCAGTTCTTC. It codes for CASSFGGRVEQFF.

CDR3 coding DNA: TGTGCCAGCAGCCAATCCGGGGAGCAGTACTTC. It translates to CASSQSGEQYF. The V gene is TRBV3-1 (or the pseudogene TRBV3-2), the J gene TRBJ2-7; D not resolved. Trimming cost V 2 bases and J 7 bases, with 6 bases left between them. Per germline, CDR1 LGHDT and CDR2 YNNKEL (reference sequence). The CDR3 totals 11 residues.

This clone was picked up one time. This rearrangement joins TRBV15 to TRBJ1-2, with D perhaps matching TRBD1 (6 bases). Looked up from germline, CDR1 is LNHNV and CDR2 is YYDKDF (reference sequence). The CDR3 totals 14 residues. V lost 2 bases, J lost 6 bases, and 13 bases lay in between. CDR3 bases: TGTGCCACCAGCAGACAGGGGTCGTTCCATGGCTACACCTTC. Protein: CATSRQGSFHGYTF.

The chain has TRBV28 and TRBJ1-3; D ambiguous. The CDR3 is 15 residues long. Germline assignment: CDR1 MDHEN and CDR2 SYDVKM. The germline V and J ends were trimmed by 2 bases and 0 bases, with 8 bases remaining between them. The CDR3 DNA follows: TGTGCCAGCAGTTTAACGGTCCGCTCTGGAAACACCATATATTTT. The encoded protein is CASSLTVRSGNTIYF.

The J gene is TRBJ1-5, the V gene TRBV27; 9 bases match TRBD1. The germline gives CDR1 MNHEY, CDR2 SMNVEV (reference sequence). V was clipped by 3 bases and J by 3 bases; unmatched bases: 3. This CDR3 is 15 amino acids long. CDR3 DNA: TGTGCCAGCAGTTTGGGGACAGGGCTCAATCAGCCCCAGCATTTT. It codes for CASSLGTGLNQPQHF.

The chain is built from TRBV19 and TRBJ1-1; D possibly corresponds to TRBD1 (6 bases). This CDR3 is 16 amino acids long. V dropped 5 bases and J dropped 1 base, with 17 bases sitting between them. Germline CDR1 LNHDA, CDR2 SQIVND (reference sequence). In DNA form, the CDR3 reads TGTGCCAGTAGTCCTCGACAGGCCCCGGGGAACACTGAAGCTTTCTTT. Amino acid sequence: CASSPRQAPGNTEAFF.

Notes on this clone: Other DNA sequences in this specimen translate into the identical CDR3. CDR3 sequence (DNA): TGTGCCAGCAGCTTGGCAGGGGGGAATGAAGCTTTCTTT. It yields the protein CASSLAGGNEAFF. The J gene is TRBJ1-1, the V gene TRBV7-9; 7 nucleotides match TRBD1. The CDR3 is made up of 13 amino acids. Germline V gene sequence: CDR1 SEHNR, CDR2 FQNEAQ (reference sequence). V lost 3 bases and J lost 7; bases outside the gene matches: 5.

CDR3 in DNA: TGTGCCAGCAGCTTAGTGGGCAGGCGCTCCTACGAGCAGTACTTC. It encodes CASSLVGRRSYEQYF. The chain employs TRBV7-8 and TRBJ2-7; D not resolved. Germline values: CDR1 SGHVS, CDR2 FQNEAQ. The CDR3 is made up of 15 amino acids. V was cut by 1 base and J by 0 bases, with 10 bases left in between. The full variable domain, in which reference TRBV7-8 and TRBJ2-7 provide the parts outside the CDR3, is GAGVSQSPRYKVAKRGQDVALRCDPISGHVSLFWYQQALGQGPEFLTYFQNEAQLDKSGLPSDRFFAERPEGSVSTLKIQRTQQEDSAVYLCASSLVGRRSYEQYFGPGTRLTVT.